One and the same sample provided the 8 T cell receptor beta chains below, sequenced in a study of human T cells and chemical hapten exposure. TCRdb recomputed calls from the RACE reads with MiXCR, one row per CDR3 protein. The data contain around 360,000 distinct CDR3 sequences, about 6% of them seen just once; the ten biggest clones take up about 5.6%. As for time point: patch test 2, 6 weeks after DPC sensitization. The treatment denotes: therapeutic diphenylcyclopropenone sensitization with weekly scalp DPC. Sequencing was performed on whole blood, taken in connection with sensitization to the hapten diphenylcyclopropenone (DPC). All receptors come from a woman under 30 with alopecia areata. Some clones in this sample may be carry-over from other donors' samples.

J is TRBJ2-7 and V is TRBV4-1; D remains ambiguous. V was cut by 1 base and J by 4 bases, with 17 bases left in between. Germline CDR1 MGHRA, CDR2 YSYEKL. There are 16 residues in the CDR3. The CDR3 sequence is CASSQGSRASQYEQYF. As DNA, the CDR3 is TGCGCCAGCAGCCAAGGTTCTCGGGCAAGCCAATACGAGCAGTACTTC.

This clonotype came up many times. The V gene is TRBV24-1, the J gene TRBJ2-1; D perhaps matches TRBD2 (6 bases). This CDR3 comprises 15 residues. Between the trimmed V and J ends, which lost 5 bases and 5 bases, there was a span of 15 bases. CDR1 KGHDR and CDR2 SFDVKD come from the germline V gene. DNA for the CDR3: TGTGCCACCAGTGCTGGGTCGCGGGGACACAATGAGCAGTTCTTC. Residues: CATSAGSRGHNEQFF.

The chain joins TRBV20-1 to TRBJ2-3, with D maybe TRBD1 (6 bases). The ends were cut back, 4 bases at V and 2 bases at J, with 10 bases in the middle. In germline, CDR1 is DFQATT, CDR2 SNEGSKA (reference sequence). CDR3 length: 13 amino acids. CDR3 in amino acids: CSAKVGATDTQYF. CDR3 nucleotide sequence: TGCAGTGCTAAAGTGGGGGCCACAGATACGCAGTATTTT.

This clonotype was seen many times. This chain joins TRBV6-5 and TRBJ2-1, with D possibly being TRBD1 (6 bases). The CDR3 is 15 residues long. Germline loops: CDR1 MNHEY, CDR2 SVGAGI. The V end was cut by 5 bases, the J end by 4 bases, with 15 bases between. The CDR3 here is CASSNQGMDYNEQFF. The CDR3 DNA reads as TGTGCCAGCAGTAATCAGGGGATGGATTACAATGAGCAGTTCTTC.

This clonotype was detected ten times or more. The chain combines TRBV29-1 with TRBJ2-3, with D perhaps matching TRBD2 (5 bases). The CDR3 contains 13 residues. V was shortened by 6 bases and J by 6 bases, with 16 bases between the two germline ends. In germline, CDR1 is SQVTM, CDR2 ANQGSEA. The chain's CDR3 is CSVYNGGWDTQYF. DNA for the CDR3: TGCAGCGTATATAACGGAGGATGGGATACGCAGTATTTT.

This sequence joins TRBV29-1 and TRBJ1-3; possible D gene TRBD1, 5 bases. The V gene's germline CDR1 is SQVTM and CDR2 ANQGSEA. V dropped 5 bases and J dropped 3 bases, with 11 bases sitting between them. This CDR3 has 13 amino acids. The CDR3 nucleotides are TGCAGCGTTCTCAGGGAAAGTGGAAACACCATATATTTT. Encoded protein: CSVLRESGNTIYF.

This clonotype came up many times. One end of the junction fails to match germline, which may point to a read error. The V and J genes are TRBV12-3 or TRBV12-4 and TRBJ1-1; no firm D call. The CDR3 totals 8 residues. The CDR3 region has the DNA TGTGCCACCGGGTTCACAGAATTT. Its protein is CATGFTEF.

This clonotype was found many times. The gene calls are TRBV6-1 and TRBJ1-1; D remains unclear. V was trimmed by 7 bases and J by 0 bases, leaving 12 bases between them. The CDR3 extends over 14 amino acids. The germline CDR1 and CDR2 sequences are MNHNS and SASEGT. Here the CDR3 reads CASNPHSMNTEAFF. The CDR3 nucleotides are TGTGCCAGCAACCCGCACAGCATGAACACTGAAGCTTTCTTT.